This is a list of T cell receptor beta chains from one sample in a study of cytomegalovirus exposure and HLA in healthy donors. TCRdb's copy holds only in-frame clones and misses some; the assay was immunoSEQ multiplex PCR. The sample has around 99,000 clones; over 75% are singletons. The sequencing input was PBMCs. The source is a man aged 45-60 years in good health and CMV-seropositive. Both conserved end residues are part of each CDR3. The D gene is left open where the match is weak. Part of the rows lack a size; the others show once, few, many or a class for expanded clones.

>TRBJ2-3|NA|TRBV14|TRBD2
TGTGCCAGCAGCCAAAAAACATCCGGCAGGGACTACACAGATACGCAGTATTTT
CASSQKTSGRDYTDTQYF
>TRBJ1-1|NA|TRBV5-1|TRBD1
TGCGCCAGCAGCAACGGACAGGGTTGGGACACTGAAGCTTTCTTT
CASSNGQGWDTEAFF
>TRBJ1-1|NA|TRBV28|TRBD1
TGTGCCAGCAGTTTATACCTACAGGGGTTGAACACTGAAGCTTTCTTT
CASSLYLQGLNTEAFF
>TRBJ2-7|NA|TRBV4-1|TRBD2
TGCGCCAGCAGCCCCTTAGCGGGGGGCGTCTACGAGCAGTACTTC
CASSPLAGGVYEQYF
>TRBJ1-2|once|TRBV14|NA
TGTGCCAGCAGCCAAGCCCTTTATGGCTACACCTTC
CASSQALYGYTF
>TRBJ2-2|NA|TRBV4-1|TRBD1
TGCGCCAGCAGCCAAACAGGGGGCATAAACACCGGGGAGCTGTTTTTT
CASSQTGGINTGELFF
>TRBJ2-7|NA|TRBV18|NA
TGTGCCAGCTCACCACCGTCCGCGGGCTCCTACGAGCAGTACTTC
CASSPPSAGSYEQYF
>TRBJ2-7|NA|TRBV5-8|NA
TGTGCCAGCAGCCCCAAAGTCTTGAGGGCGTTGTACTTC
CASSPKVLRALYF
>TRBJ2-7|few|TRBV6-5|NA
TGTGCCAGCAGTTCCACAGTTTACGAGCAGTACTTC
CASSSTVYEQYF
>TRBJ2-5|few|TRBV7-9|TRBD2
TGTGCCAGTACCTGGACTAGCGTAGAGACCCAGTACTTC
CASTWTSVETQYF
>TRBJ2-1|NA|TRBV7-2|NA
TGTGCCAGCAGCTTAGATCTTGGCGGCGGGAATGAGCAGTTCTTC
CASSLDLGGGNEQFF
>TRBJ1-3|NA|TRBV6-5|NA
TGTGCCAGCAGTAAAACAGGGCGTTCTGGAAACACCATATACTTT
CASSKTGRSGNTIYF
>TRBJ2-7|NA|TRBV30|TRBD1
TGTGCCTGGAGCCCCGGGACAGACTACGAGCAGTACTTC
CAWSPGTDYEQYF
>TRBJ1-2|NA|TRBV12-5|NA
TGTGCTAGTGGTTTGGAGACAGTCCCCTATGGCTACACCTTC
CASGLETVPYGYTF
>TRBJ2-1|NA|TRBV12-5|TRBD2
TGTGCTAGTGGTCCGCGCCCGGGACTAGGTCTCTTC
CASGPRPGLGLF
>TRBJ2-1|NA|TRBV4-2|NA
TGTGCCAGCAGCCTTAGACATAAGCAGGATGAGCAGTTCTTC
CASSLRHKQDEQFF
>TRBJ2-3|few|TRBV2|TRBD1
TGTGCATCCTACTCCGGGACAGTGGGGTTAGATACGCAGTATTTT
CASYSGTVGLDTQYF
>TRBJ1-4|few|TRBV7-9|TRBD1
TGTGCCAGCAGCTCCCCTCCGGACAGGCTGCATAATGAAAAACTGTTTTTT
CASSSPPDRLHNEKLFF
>TRBJ2-7|NA|TRBV5-6|TRBD1
TGTGCCAGCAGCCTCCGGGACAGGGGGCCCGAGCAGTACTTC
CASSLRDRGPEQYF
>TRBJ2-5|NA|TRBV15|TRBD2
TGTGCCACCAGGGTAGCGGGGGGTGGAGAGACCCAGTACTTC
CATRVAGGGETQYF
>TRBJ2-3|NA|TRBV7-9|NA
TGTGCCAGCAGCTGGGGGACATCCCGCACAGATACGCAGTATTTT
CASSWGTSRTDTQYF
>TRBJ2-5|once|TRBV7-2|NA
TGTGCCAGCACCGGGAAAGGAGGAGAGACCCAGTACTTC
CASTGKGGETQYF
>TRBJ2-2|NA|TRBV4-2|TRBD1
TGTGCCAGCAGCCAACTTGACAGGGCCGGGGAGCTGTCTTTT
CASSQLDRAGELSF
>TRBJ1-2|NA|TRBV7-2|TRBD1
TGTGCCAGCAGCCGGACAGGAGCTAACTATGGCTACACCTTC
CASSRTGANYGYTF
>TRBJ2-2|NA|TRBV7-7|TRBD1
TGTGCCAGCAGCTTACTTGGGACAGGAATTAGCGGGGAGCTGTTTTTT
CASSLLGTGISGELFF
>TRBJ1-6|NA|TRBV7-8|NA
TGTGCCAGCAGCTTAGACAGTAATTCACCCCTCAACTTT
CASSLDSNSPLNF
>TRBJ1-5|once|TRBV13|NA
TGTGCCAGCAGCTCACAGGGCCAGCGGCAGCCCCAGCATTTT
CASSSQGQRQPQHF
>TRBJ2-4|NA|TRBV4-1|TRBD2
TGCGCCAGCAGCCGGATCGGGGGGGGACCCAAAAACATTCAGTACTTC
CASSRIGGGPKNIQYF
>TRBJ2-5|NA|TRBV2|TRBD1
TGTGCCAGCAGAGACACAGGGGGCCGGGAGACCCAGTACTTC
CASRDTGGRETQYF
>TRBJ1-2|few|TRBV6-1|NA
TGTGCCAGCAGTGAAGGTTGGGCAGGGGTTAACTATGGCTACACCTTC
CASSEGWAGVNYGYTF
>TRBJ2-2|NA|TRBV9|TRBD2
TGTGCCAGCAGCGTAGCGCAGGCGGGGGCCGGGGAGCTGTTTTTT
CASSVAQAGAGELFF
>TRBJ2-1|few|TRBV6-4|TRBD1
TGTGCCAGCAGCGTGACAGGGGGCAGTGAGCAGTTCTTC
CASSVTGGSEQFF
>TRBJ1-5|NA|TRBV7-2|NA
TGTGCCAGCAGCGGGGGGGGCGGGGGCAATCAGCCCCAGCATTTT
CASSGGGGGNQPQHF
>TRBJ1-2|NA|TRBV7-2|TRBD1
TGTGCCAGCAGCCAGGGACAGGGTGGCACCTTC
CASSQGQGGTF
>TRBJ2-2|NA|TRBV7-8|NA
TGTGCCAGCAGCTTAGCTGGCCCTACCGGGGAGCTGTTTTTT
CASSLAGPTGELFF